This T cell receptor beta chain was recorded in a study of T cell responses to AZD1222 COVID-19 vaccine. Findings of the study overall: Only a handful of AZD1222 recipients were seropositive at baseline. Among spike-specific TCRs, nearly half reportedly target unmutated variant regions. Donors skewed white British and female; clonal diversity was possibly underestimated. Spike was spanned by vaccine-associated CD4 TCRs, which were dominant at 160-218 and 743-854.

Sequenced by immunoSEQ multiplex PCR; TCRdb stores in-frame clones only, minus some. In the table there are 150,000 to 200,000 clones, about 90% of which are singletons. V lost 0 bases, J lost 5 bases, and 15 bases lay in between. The CDR3 contains 16 residues. Germline V lookup: CDR1 MNHEY, CDR2 SVGAGI. A word on this clone: As yet, its antigen is unknown.

This TCR came from an adult in good health. Specimen: peripheral blood, collected on day 0 of AZD1222 vaccination. The chain combines TRBV6-5 with TRBJ2-3; a possible D gene is TRBD2 (6 bases). The CDR3 sequence is CASSYSIAGTGDTQYF. In nucleotides, the CDR3 is TGTGCCAGCAGTTACTCAATCGCGGGAACGGGAGATACGCAGTATTTT.